This T cell receptor beta chain was captured by sequencing in a study of CD8 T cells in ankylosing spondylitis. General study points: In ankylosing spondylitis blood, a motif of seven to nine highly homologous TCR beta variants appeared characteristic.

Germline V gives CDR1 SGHTA, CDR2 FQGNSA. The CDR3 length is 15 residues. Trimming removed 4 bases at V and 4 bases at J, with 14 bases between. With regard to this clonotype: Its antigen is as yet unknown.

Each CDR3 protein gets one entry after TCRdb re-called the 5' RACE reads with MiXCR. The sample has 750,000 to 850,000 distinct CDR3 sequences; about 12% are singletons. Sequencing used blood, either unsorted or a sorted T cell fraction (not recorded which). The source of this sequence is a male donor with ankylosing spondylitis. The chain combines TRBV7-2 with TRBJ1-3; D perhaps matches TRBD1 (6 bases). CDR3 sequence (DNA): TGTGCCAGCAGCTCGGACAGTAGGGACGGAAACACCATATATTTT. It is translated as CASSSDSRDGNTIYF.